This entry is about one T cell receptor beta chain. What it binds is not known. Amplified regions were TCR beta CDR3 sequences from RNA transcripts. Using the HTBI primer set, a first-round RT-PCR was run on the TCR CDR3. TCRdb used MiXCR to reprocess the multiplex PCR reads, holding one entry per CDR3 protein. This sample has roughly 250,000 distinct CDR3 sequences, with more than 12% found just once. Pregnant or lactating patients were excluded, as were those with uncontrolled infection or other autoimmune disease. The data originate from a study of T cells in Graves' hyperthyroidism and ophthalmopathy. Study findings and constraints: The blood repertoire included most of the expanded thyroid clonotypes above 0.001. Model-based prediction identified ophthalmopathy a median 6.5 months prior to its onset.

Trimming took 8 bases from V and 2 from J, leaving 9 bases between them. Per the germline V gene, CDR1 is SEHNR and CDR2 is FQNEAQ (reference sequence). The CDR3 has 13 amino acids. The sequence derives from a woman aged 40 to 50 with Graves' hyperthyroidism that later progressed to Graves' ophthalmopathy. V and J are TRBV7-9 and TRBJ2-2; no reliable D call. The sequenced sample was blood. In DNA, the CDR3 is TGTGCCAGCGATTACTTTAACACCGGGGAGCTGTTTTTT. This encodes CASDYFNTGELFF.